This is a list of T cell receptor beta chains from one sample in a study of CD8 T cells in Susac syndrome. Each CDR3 protein is one row after TCRdb ran MiXCR on the immunoSEQ multiplex PCR reads. Among about 300,000 distinct CDR3 sequences listed, about 89% were seen once. Material: CD8+ T cells from PBMCs. The receptors stem from a human donor with multiple sclerosis. Each CDR3 is given with its conserved first and last residue. The order of the fields is V gene, J gene, D gene, clone size, CDR3 protein, CDR3 DNA. A D gene is named only where the DNA matches it firmly. Clone size appears in some rows only: once, few, many, or a class for an expanded clone.

>TRBV28|TRBJ2-7|TRBD1|.
CASSFARQGGEQYF
TGTGCCAGCAGTTTCGCCCGACAGGGGGGAGAGCAGTACTTC
>TRBV4-3|TRBJ2-1|TRBD2|.
CASSQGAGVYNEQFF
TGCGCCAGCAGCCAAGGAGCGGGAGTCTACAATGAGCAGTTCTTC
>TRBV6-4|TRBJ2-1|TRBD2|.
CASSDSSSGDYNEQFF
TGTGCCAGCAGCGACTCCTCTAGCGGGGATTACAATGAGCAGTTCTTC
>TRBV20-1|TRBJ2-6|.|once
CSVVSGAISGANVLTF
TGCAGTGTTGTCTCAGGGGCAATCTCTGGGGCCAACGTCCTGACTTTC
>TRBV12-3/TRBV12-4|TRBJ2-3|TRBD2|.
CASLRLAGGTDTQYF
TGTGCCAGCTTACGCCTAGCGGGGGGCACAGATACGCAGTATTTT
>TRBV28|TRBJ1-1|TRBD1|.
CASSSITGTDTEAFF
TGTGCCAGCAGCTCTATAACAGGGACAGACACTGAAGCTTTCTTT
>TRBV28|TRBJ1-4|.|.
CASKGTMKELFF
TGTGCCAGCAAAGGGACCATGAAGGAACTGTTTTTT
>TRBV12-3/TRBV12-4|TRBJ2-3|.|.
CASSFVRGADTQYF
TGTGCCAGCAGTTTCGTCCGGGGCGCAGATACGCAGTATTTT
>TRBV24-1|TRBJ2-3|.|.
CATSGTRTDTQYF
TGTGCCACCAGTGGGACCCGCACAGATACGCAGTATTTT
>TRBV2|TRBJ2-5|.|.
CASRDPQETQYF
TGTGCCAGCAGGGACCCCCAAGAGACCCAGTACTTC
>TRBV27|TRBJ2-3|TRBD2|.
CASSPSGLAGGPVDTQYF
TGTGCCAGCAGTCCCTCCGGACTAGCGGGAGGGCCAGTAGATACGCAGTATTTT
>TRBV6-1|TRBJ1-3|.|.
CASSEGRSSGNTIYF
TGTGCCAGCAGTGAGGGACGGAGCTCTGGAAACACCATATATTTT
>TRBV19|TRBJ1-5|.|.
CASSIDQYSNQPQHF
TGTGCCAGTAGTATAGACCAGTATAGCAATCAGCCCCAGCATTTT
>TRBV2|TRBJ2-3|.|.
CASFESGRTQYF
TGTGCCAGCTTCGAGTCGGGGCGAACGCAGTATTTT
>TRBV23-1|TRBJ2-3|.|.
CASSQSRRGSDTQYF
TGCGCCAGCAGTCAATCGAGGCGGGGATCAGATACGCAGTATTTT
>TRBV5-6|TRBJ2-2|.|.
CASSFSSTGELFF
TGTGCCAGCAGCTTTAGCAGCACCGGGGAGCTGTTTTTT
>TRBV23-1|TRBJ1-2|.|once
CASSQPRLKNYGYTF
TGCGCCAGCAGTCAACCTCGACTGAAGAACTATGGCTACACCTTC
>TRBV27|TRBJ2-1|.|once
CASSKLYNEQFF
TGTGCCAGCAGTAAACTGTACAATGAGCAGTTCTTC
>TRBV7-2|TRBJ2-2|.|.
CASSYPLWTGELFF
TGTGCCAGCAGCTACCCACTGTGGACCGGGGAGCTGTTTTTT
>TRBV19|TRBJ2-5|.|once
CASSWRDKETQYF
TGTGCCAGTAGCTGGAGGGATAAAGAGACCCAGTACTTC
>TRBV5-6|TRBJ2-2|TRBD2|.
CASSLIVAGLDTGELFF
TGTGCCAGCAGCTTGATAGTAGCGGGATTGGACACCGGGGAGCTGTTTTTT
>TRBV29-1|TRBJ2-1|TRBD2|.
CSVEGRSGSGDEQFF
TGCAGCGTTGAAGGCCGTAGCGGGAGTGGTGATGAGCAGTTCTTC
>TRBV15|TRBJ1-5|TRBD1|few
CATRDRHSNQPQHF
TGTGCCACTCGGGACAGACATAGCAATCAGCCCCAGCATTTT
>TRBV11-2|TRBJ2-4|.|.
CASSLWAGLEAKNIQYF
TGTGCCAGCAGCTTATGGGCGGGTCTCGAAGCCAAAAACATTCAGTACTTC
>TRBV20-1|TRBJ2-7|TRBD2|.
CSASGRASDEQYF
TGCAGTGCTAGCGGGAGGGCTAGCGACGAGCAGTACTTC